This T cell receptor (beta chain) was sequenced during a study of regulatory dendritic cells for organ transplantation. Using immunoSEQ multiplex PCR, the repertoire was profiled, and TCRdb retains in-frame clones only, with some absent. The data show about 12,000 clones, over 85% seen once. Unmatched junction bases numbered 10, after V lost 5 bases and J lost 5 bases. The CDR3 sequence is 16 residues long. Germline V CDR1 and CDR2: LNHDA, SQIVND (reference sequence). CFSE-labeled sorted T cells met regulatory or mature dendritic cells for 4 to 6 days. Note on this clone: Its antigen is as yet unknown.

The gene calls are TRBV19 and TRBJ1-5; 9 nucleotides agree with TRBD1. Sequenced material: naive CD8+ T cells from blood cultured with regulatory dendritic cells. The subset: CD45RA+ naive T cells. This receptor was taken from a human donor in good health. CDR3 amino acids: CASSVQTGGADQPQHF. CDR3 nucleotide sequence: TGTGCCAGTAGTGTACAAACAGGGGGCGCAGATCAGCCCCAGCATTTT.